A selection of T cell receptor beta chains follows, all from one sample in a study of blood T cell repertoires in COVID-19. Profiled with immunoSEQ multiplex PCR; TCRdb holds only in-frame clones, not every one. The sample has around 200,000 clones, 70% to 90% seen once. Input material: peripheral blood. The source of these receptors is a woman older than 75 with acute or convalescent COVID-19. Both conserved end residues are part of each CDR3. The D gene is left open where the match is weak. Only part of the rows carry a size: once, few, many, or a class if the clone is expanded.

v_gene: TRBV28; d_gene: -; j_gene: TRBJ1-3; abundance: once; CDR3nt: TGTGCCAGCAGTCTACTGGGGCTCACCCTTGGAAACACCATATATTTT; CDR3aa: CASSLLGLTLGNTIYF
v_gene: TRBV6-5; d_gene: TRBD1; j_gene: TRBJ1-6; abundance: -; CDR3nt: TGTGCCAGCAGTTCATCAGGGGGCCTGGTTTTCCACTTT; CDR3aa: CASSSSGGLVFHF
v_gene: TRBV18; d_gene: -; j_gene: TRBJ1-1; abundance: -; CDR3nt: TGTGCCAGCTCCCCAGATGGGGGCTTAACTGAAGCTTTCTTT; CDR3aa: CASSPDGGLTEAFF
v_gene: TRBV20-1; d_gene: -; j_gene: TRBJ1-1; abundance: -; CDR3nt: TGCAGTGCTGCCGGGACTGAAGCTTTCTTT; CDR3aa: CSAAGTEAFF
v_gene: TRBV20-1; d_gene: -; j_gene: TRBJ1-2; abundance: once; CDR3nt: TGCAGTGCTAGAGTCAGTGGGCGTTACACCTTC; CDR3aa: CSARVSGRYTF
v_gene: TRBV7-2; d_gene: -; j_gene: TRBJ2-3; abundance: -; CDR3nt: TGTGCCAGCAGCTTATTCAGTCCCGGACTCACAGATACGCAGTATTTT; CDR3aa: CASSLFSPGLTDTQYF
v_gene: TRBV18; d_gene: -; j_gene: TRBJ2-5; abundance: -; CDR3nt: TGTGCCAGCTCACCACCGCCTGGGCAGACCCAGTACTTC; CDR3aa: CASSPPPGQTQYF
v_gene: TRBV7-2; d_gene: -; j_gene: TRBJ2-1; abundance: once; CDR3nt: TGTGCCAGCAGCCCCTTCAGGGATGAGCAGTTCTTC; CDR3aa: CASSPFRDEQFF
v_gene: TRBV23-1; d_gene: -; j_gene: TRBJ1-3; abundance: few; CDR3nt: TGCGCCAGCGACCAACGTCGGGGAAACTCTGGAAACACCATATATTTT; CDR3aa: CASDQRRGNSGNTIYF
v_gene: TRBV12-3/TRBV12-4; d_gene: TRBD2; j_gene: TRBJ2-3; abundance: -; CDR3nt: TGTGCCAGCAGTTTTTGGGCGGGGGGCCTGTATTTT; CDR3aa: CASSFWAGGLYF
v_gene: TRBV5-1; d_gene: TRBD1; j_gene: TRBJ1-1; abundance: -; CDR3nt: TGCGCCAGCAGCCTCGGGACAGGGGGACTGAACACTGAAGCTTTCTTT; CDR3aa: CASSLGTGGLNTEAFF
v_gene: TRBV18; d_gene: -; j_gene: TRBJ2-7; abundance: -; CDR3nt: TGTGCCAGCTCACCAACAAGTTACGAGCAGTACTTC; CDR3aa: CASSPTSYEQYF
v_gene: TRBV19; d_gene: TRBD2; j_gene: TRBJ2-1; abundance: -; CDR3nt: TGTGCCAGTAGTATGGCCCGGGAGGGTGAGCAGTTCTTC; CDR3aa: CASSMAREGEQFF
v_gene: TRBV28; d_gene: -; j_gene: TRBJ1-4; abundance: -; CDR3nt: TGTGCCAGCAGTATGTCCCGCCCCGCGGGACTGTTTTTT; CDR3aa: CASSMSRPAGLFF
v_gene: TRBV27; d_gene: -; j_gene: TRBJ2-5; abundance: -; CDR3nt: TGTGCCAGCAGTTTATCCTTCGGGCAGGGAGGAGTGCAAGAGACCCAGTACTTC; CDR3aa: CASSLSFGQGGVQETQYF
v_gene: TRBV18; d_gene: -; j_gene: TRBJ1-5; abundance: -; CDR3nt: TGTGCCAGCTCGTCGGCAGCGGGGCCGAATCAGCCCCAGCATTTT; CDR3aa: CASSSAAGPNQPQHF
v_gene: TRBV7-2; d_gene: -; j_gene: TRBJ2-5; abundance: -; CDR3nt: TGTGCCAGCAGCCCTGACAGAGGGACCCAGTACTTC; CDR3aa: CASSPDRGTQYF
v_gene: TRBV18; d_gene: -; j_gene: TRBJ1-5; abundance: -; CDR3nt: TGTGCCAGCTCACCGGACAGTAATCAGCCCCAGCATTTT; CDR3aa: CASSPDSNQPQHF
v_gene: TRBV2; d_gene: TRBD1; j_gene: TRBJ1-5; abundance: -; CDR3nt: TGTGCCAGCAGTGAACGGGCAGGGGGCTATAGCAATCAGCCCCAGCATTTT; CDR3aa: CASSERAGGYSNQPQHF
v_gene: TRBV29-1; d_gene: -; j_gene: TRBJ2-3; abundance: -; CDR3nt: TGCAGCGTTGAAGCCTCCACAGATACGCAGTATTTT; CDR3aa: CSVEASTDTQYF
v_gene: TRBV29-1; d_gene: TRBD2; j_gene: TRBJ2-7; abundance: -; CDR3nt: TGCAGCGCCCGGACTAGCGGGAGCTACGAGCAGTACTTC; CDR3aa: CSARTSGSYEQYF
v_gene: TRBV3-1/TRBV3-2; d_gene: TRBD1; j_gene: TRBJ1-6; abundance: -; CDR3nt: TGTGCCAGCAGAAAAACAGGGGTTAACAATTCACCCCTCCACTTT; CDR3aa: CASRKTGVNNSPLHF
v_gene: TRBV6-5; d_gene: -; j_gene: TRBJ1-2; abundance: -; CDR3nt: TGTGCCAGCACACGGGGGACGGACTATGGCTACACCTTC; CDR3aa: CASTRGTDYGYTF
v_gene: TRBV7-3; d_gene: -; j_gene: TRBJ1-5; abundance: -; CDR3nt: TGTGCCAGCAGCTTAACGGGGGGGATGTTACAGCCCCAGCATTTT; CDR3aa: CASSLTGGMLQPQHF
v_gene: TRBV11-2; d_gene: -; j_gene: TRBJ2-3; abundance: -; CDR3nt: TGTGCCAGCGGTGGGAGCGACACAGATACGCAGTATTTT; CDR3aa: CASGGSDTDTQYF
v_gene: TRBV7-3; d_gene: -; j_gene: TRBJ2-7; abundance: once; CDR3nt: TGTGCCAGCAGCTTAATAGGTAGCGCTGCGTACGAGCAGTACTTC; CDR3aa: CASSLIGSAAYEQYF
v_gene: TRBV11-1; d_gene: -; j_gene: TRBJ2-2; abundance: -; CDR3nt: TGTGCCAGCAGCTTGCAGGGGCCCCACACCGGGGAGCTGTTTTTT; CDR3aa: CASSLQGPHTGELFF
v_gene: TRBV10-3; d_gene: -; j_gene: TRBJ1-5; abundance: -; CDR3nt: TGTGCCATCAGCGGGGGATATAGCAATCAGCCCCAGCATTTT; CDR3aa: CAISGGYSNQPQHF
v_gene: TRBV18; d_gene: -; j_gene: TRBJ1-3; abundance: -; CDR3nt: TGTGCCAGCTCACCGGGTCGGGTCCACTCTGGAAACACCATATATTTT; CDR3aa: CASSPGRVHSGNTIYF
v_gene: TRBV18; d_gene: TRBD2; j_gene: TRBJ2-7; abundance: -; CDR3nt: TGTGCCAGCTCAACTACGCGGGGGTTTTACGAGCAGTACTTC; CDR3aa: CASSTTRGFYEQYF
v_gene: TRBV10-3; d_gene: -; j_gene: TRBJ1-5; abundance: -; CDR3nt: TGTGCCATCAGTGAGGGGGGCCCAAAATGGCATCAGCCCCAGCATTTT; CDR3aa: CAISEGGPKWHQPQHF
v_gene: TRBV15; d_gene: TRBD1; j_gene: TRBJ1-1; abundance: -; CDR3nt: TGTGCCACCACTAGGACAGGGGTTAACAAAGCTTTCTTT; CDR3aa: CATTRTGVNKAFF
v_gene: TRBV28; d_gene: TRBD1; j_gene: TRBJ1-2; abundance: -; CDR3nt: TGTGCCAGCAGTTTAACAGGGGGGAATGTGGGCTACACCTTC; CDR3aa: CASSLTGGNVGYTF
v_gene: TRBV10-2; d_gene: -; j_gene: TRBJ1-2; abundance: -; CDR3nt: TGCGCCAGCAGTGATGGGGACTCGAGCTACACCTTC; CDR3aa: CASSDGDSSYTF
v_gene: TRBV2; d_gene: TRBD1; j_gene: TRBJ2-3; abundance: -; CDR3nt: TGTGCCAGCAGATACAGGGGCCTCACAGATACGCAGTATTTT; CDR3aa: CASRYRGLTDTQYF
v_gene: TRBV29-1; d_gene: TRBD1; j_gene: TRBJ1-4; abundance: -; CDR3nt: TGCAGCGCCCGGTCGACAGGGGCTAATGAAAAACTGTTTTTT; CDR3aa: CSARSTGANEKLFF
v_gene: TRBV29-1; d_gene: TRBD1; j_gene: TRBJ1-1; abundance: -; CDR3nt: TGCAGCGGAGGACAGGGGGCTTTAACTGAAGCTTTCTTT; CDR3aa: CSGGQGALTEAFF
v_gene: TRBV18; d_gene: -; j_gene: TRBJ1-5; abundance: -; CDR3nt: TGTGCCAGCTCACCTAGAAGGTTTGTGCCTTTACGACAGTTCCCCCAGCATTTT; CDR3aa: CASSPRRFVPLRQFPQHF
v_gene: TRBV5-4; d_gene: TRBD2; j_gene: TRBJ2-7; abundance: -; CDR3nt: TGTGCCAGCAGCTTGGCGGGGGGGGCCCTCGAGCAGTACTTC; CDR3aa: CASSLAGGALEQYF
v_gene: TRBV7-9; d_gene: TRBD1; j_gene: TRBJ2-7; abundance: few; CDR3nt: TGTGCCAGCAGCTTAGGGGGACAGAGGAGCGAGCAGTACTTC; CDR3aa: CASSLGGQRSEQYF
v_gene: TRBV7-9; d_gene: -; j_gene: TRBJ1-4; abundance: -; CDR3nt: TGTGCCAGCAGAGACCGACAGGATGAAAAACTGTTTTTT; CDR3aa: CASRDRQDEKLFF
v_gene: TRBV18; d_gene: -; j_gene: TRBJ2-5; abundance: -; CDR3nt: TGTGCCACCCAGACCGGGTTTCGGGAGACCCAGTACTTC; CDR3aa: CATQTGFRETQYF
v_gene: TRBV6-5; d_gene: TRBD2; j_gene: TRBJ2-3; abundance: -; CDR3nt: TGTGCCAGCAGCTCCTTAGCGGGCAGCACAGATACGCAGTATTTT; CDR3aa: CASSSLAGSTDTQYF
v_gene: TRBV7-8; d_gene: -; j_gene: TRBJ1-1; abundance: -; CDR3nt: TGTGCCAGCAGCTTGGGCCAGAACACTGAAGCTTTCTTT; CDR3aa: CASSLGQNTEAFF
v_gene: TRBV5-1; d_gene: -; j_gene: TRBJ2-5; abundance: -; CDR3nt: TGCGCCAGCAGCCTCCTAGGCGATTTTGAGACCCAGTACTTC; CDR3aa: CASSLLGDFETQYF
v_gene: TRBV19; d_gene: TRBD1; j_gene: TRBJ1-5; abundance: -; CDR3nt: TGTGCCAGTAGTATCAGACAGGGGCCGAGCAATCAGCCCCAGCATTTT; CDR3aa: CASSIRQGPSNQPQHF
v_gene: TRBV6-2/TRBV6-3; d_gene: -; j_gene: TRBJ2-2; abundance: -; CDR3nt: TGTGCCAGCAGTCTACTCTACCCGAACACCGGGGAGCTGTTTTTT; CDR3aa: CASSLLYPNTGELFF
v_gene: TRBV3-1/TRBV3-2; d_gene: TRBD1; j_gene: TRBJ1-4; abundance: -; CDR3nt: TGTGCCAGCAGCCTTGGGACAGGGGTTGAAAAACTGTTTTTT; CDR3aa: CASSLGTGVEKLFF
v_gene: TRBV2; d_gene: -; j_gene: TRBJ1-4; abundance: -; CDR3nt: TGTGCCAGCAGTGGTACCAGCGGGGAAAAACTGTTTTTT; CDR3aa: CASSGTSGEKLFF
v_gene: TRBV12-3/TRBV12-4; d_gene: -; j_gene: TRBJ1-1; abundance: -; CDR3nt: TGTGCCAGCAGTCTACAGTCTAACACTGAAGCTTTCTTT; CDR3aa: CASSLQSNTEAFF
v_gene: TRBV12-3/TRBV12-4; d_gene: -; j_gene: TRBJ1-1; abundance: once; CDR3nt: TGTGCCAGCGAGGGATGGTTTGGTGAAGCTTTCTTT; CDR3aa: CASEGWFGEAFF
v_gene: TRBV10-3; d_gene: TRBD1; j_gene: TRBJ1-2; abundance: -; CDR3nt: TGTGCCATCAGTGGTTGGGACAGCCTAAACTATGGCTACACCTTC; CDR3aa: CAISGWDSLNYGYTF
v_gene: TRBV2; d_gene: -; j_gene: TRBJ2-5; abundance: -; CDR3nt: TGTGCCAGCGCGGTCGAGGGCGTTGTGGCCCAGTACTTC; CDR3aa: CASAVEGVVAQYF
v_gene: TRBV7-2; d_gene: -; j_gene: TRBJ2-2; abundance: -; CDR3nt: TGTGCCAGCAGACTACCCTCGAACACCGGGGAGCTGTTTTTT; CDR3aa: CASRLPSNTGELFF
v_gene: TRBV19; d_gene: -; j_gene: TRBJ1-1; abundance: -; CDR3nt: TGTGCCAGTAGTACCCTAGCAGACACTGAAGCTTTCTTT; CDR3aa: CASSTLADTEAFF